The rows below give T cell receptor beta chains drawn from one sample of a study of T cells in Graves' hyperthyroidism and ophthalmopathy. A single record per CDR3 protein comes from TCRdb applying MiXCR to the multiplex PCR reads. This sample has about 620,000 distinct CDR3 sequences, with about 16% found just once. Sample: blood. All receptors derive from a woman in her twenties or thirties with Graves' hyperthyroidism. Each CDR3 is given with its conserved first and last residue. A D gene is named only where the DNA matches it firmly. Expanded clones get a size class; other rows say once, few or many, or leave the size out.

many	TRBV7-9	TRBJ2-1	NA	CASSWSSFANEQFF	TGTGCCAGCAGCTGGTCCTCGTTCGCCAATGAGCAGTTCTTC
few	TRBV12-3/TRBV12-4	TRBJ2-6	NA	CASSLGGNGANVLTF	TGTGCCAGCAGTTTAGGGGGCAACGGGGCCAACGTCCTGACTTTC
few	TRBV5-1	TRBJ1-5	TRBD1	CASSFLNGTGGGNQPQHF	TGCGCCAGCAGCTTCTTAAACGGGACAGGGGGTGGCAATCAGCCCCAGCATTTT
NA	TRBV12-3/TRBV12-4	TRBJ2-1	TRBD2	CASSLLGTTSGRYNEQFF	TGTGCCAGCAGTTTATTGGGCACGACTAGCGGGAGATACAATGAGCAGTTCTTC
NA	TRBV27	TRBJ2-1	NA	CASSLSPNSYSEQFF	TGTGCCAGCAGTTTATCTCCGAACTCCTACAGTGAGCAGTTCTTC
few	TRBV6-6	TRBJ2-3	NA	CASSYPLWYELRSTDTQYF	TGTGCCAGCAGTTACCCCCTGTGGTACGAATTGCGAAGCACAGATACGCAGTATTTT
NA	TRBV12-3/TRBV12-4	TRBJ1-2	TRBD1	CASSIAGRGESYGYTF	TGTGCCAGCTCTATAGCGGGCAGGGGGGAATCTTATGGCTACACCTTC
NA	TRBV27	TRBJ2-3	TRBD2	CASSWVAGGPRDTQYF	TGTGCCAGCAGTTGGGTAGCGGGAGGGCCGAGAGATACGCAGTATTTT
few	TRBV9	TRBJ2-7	NA	CASSLRPGAYEQYF	TGTGCCAGCAGCCTCCGCCCTGGTGCCTACGAGCAGTACTTC
few	TRBV19	TRBJ2-7	NA	CASSIDSAEYEQYF	TGTGCCAGTAGTATTGACAGCGCTGAGTACGAGCAGTACTTC
few	TRBV9	TRBJ1-3	NA	CASSVVGTSGNTIYF	TGTGCCAGCAGCGTAGTGGGGACCTCTGGAAACACCATATATTTT
many	TRBV11-1	TRBJ2-4	NA	CASSPGSEVKNIQYF	TGTGCCAGCAGCCCGGGAAGCGAGGTGAAAAACATTCAGTACTTC
many	TRBV20-1	TRBJ2-5	TRBD2	CSAISEREVEETQYF	TGCAGTGCTATTTCCGAGCGGGAGGTGGAAGAGACCCAGTACTTC
few	TRBV6-1	TRBJ2-2	NA	CASTSWASTGELFF	TGTGCCAGCACTAGTTGGGCCTCCACCGGGGAGCTGTTTTTT
many	TRBV10-3	TRBJ2-5	NA	CAISENGETQYF	TGTGCCATCAGCGAGAATGGAGAGACCCAGTACTTC
NA	TRBV30	TRBJ2-7	TRBD1	CAGDSVYEQYF	TGTGCCGGGGACAGTGTTTACGAACAGTACTTC
many	TRBV7-2	TRBJ2-7	TRBD1	CASSLHRGQAYEQYF	TGTGCCAGCAGCTTACATCGGGGACAGGCCTACGAGCAGTACTTC
many	TRBV20-1	TRBJ2-7	NA	CSARDPVWGGPSYEQYF	TGCAGTGCTAGAGATCCGGTTTGGGGCGGACCTTCCTACGAGCAGTACTTC
many	TRBV6-1	TRBJ1-1	TRBD1	CASSEDRGNRAFF	TGTGCCAGCAGTGAAGACAGGGGCAATCGAGCTTTCTTT
many	TRBV28	TRBJ2-4	TRBD1	CASSLSGGDIQYF	TGTGCCAGCAGTTTGTCAGGGGGTGACATTCAGTACTTC
NA	TRBV24-1	TRBJ1-5	TRBD1	CATRHHRGNQPQHF	TGTGCCACCAGGCATCACAGGGGGAATCAGCCCCAGCATTTT
few	TRBV20-1	TRBJ1-5	TRBD1	CSARSPGTANQPQHF	TGCAGTGCTAGATCACCGGGGACAGCCAATCAGCCCCAGCATTTT
few	TRBV5-4	TRBJ2-3	TRBD2	CASSYGWREKGDTQYF	TGTGCCAGCAGCTATGGATGGCGGGAGAAAGGTGATACGCAGTATTTT
many	TRBV12-3/TRBV12-4	TRBJ2-4	NA	CASSSDSPENIQYF	TGTGCCAGCAGTTCCGACAGTCCGGAGAACATTCAGTACTTC
many	TRBV10-3	TRBJ2-1	NA	CAISGTSVADEQFF	TGTGCCATCAGTGGTACTAGTGTCGCGGATGAGCAGTTCTTC
many	TRBV11-2	TRBJ2-7	NA	CASPGGGDPHEQYF	TGTGCCAGCCCCGGAGGCGGAGACCCCCACGAGCAGTACTTC
many	TRBV7-9	TRBJ2-2	TRBD2	CASSSRLAGFTGELFF	TGTGCCAGCAGCTCCCGACTAGCGGGTTTCACCGGGGAGCTGTTTTTT
many	TRBV7-2	TRBJ2-3	NA	CASRPTTDTQYF	TGTGCCAGCAGGCCAACCACAGATACGCAGTATTTT
few	TRBV25-1	TRBJ1-1	TRBD1	CARGQAGNTEAFF	TGTGCCAGAGGACAGGCTGGGAACACTGAAGCTTTCTTT
many	TRBV28	TRBJ1-4	NA	CASSGRPFSEKLFF	TGTGCCAGCAGTGGAAGGCCCTTTTCCGAAAAACTGTTTTTT
many	TRBV7-9	TRBJ1-5	NA	CASSRYSGRSNQPQHF	TGTGCCAGCAGCCGATATTCGGGACGTAGCAATCAGCCCCAGCATTTT
NA	TRBV28	TRBJ1-5	TRBD1	CASSLRGQGNQPQHF	TGTGCCAGCAGTTTAAGGGGACAGGGCAATCAGCCCCAGCATTTT
NA	TRBV3-1	TRBJ2-7	NA	CASSHGWGDYEQYF	TGTGCCAGCAGCCACGGGTGGGGCGACTACGAGCAGTACTTC
many	TRBV24-1	TRBJ2-1	NA	CATSGVGAGTYNEQFF	TGTGCCACCAGTGGAGTGGGAGCGGGCACCTACAATGAGCAGTTCTTC
many	TRBV15	TRBJ2-7	NA	CATSRGAYLGPEQYF	TGTGCCACCAGCAGGGGAGCGTACCTTGGTCCCGAGCAGTACTTC
few	TRBV15	TRBJ2-3	TRBD2	CATGTSGRRTDTQYF	TGTGCCACCGGGACTAGCGGGAGGAGGACAGATACGCAGTATTTT
few	TRBV20-1	TRBJ1-2	TRBD1	CSARDYGPTRDRGHGYTF	TGCAGTGCTAGAGATTACGGGCCGACCCGGGACAGGGGGCATGGCTACACCTTC
few	TRBV27	TRBJ2-7	NA	CASSPRLFFYEQYF	TGTGCCAGCAGTCCACGACTGTTCTTCTACGAGCAGTACTTC
many	TRBV3-1	TRBJ2-4	NA	CASSLGPPGDRVSKNIQYF	TGTGCCAGCAGCCTGGGTCCGCCGGGAGATCGAGTGAGCAAAAACATTCAGTACTTC